Below, 21 T cell receptor beta chains from the same sample are listed, as sequenced in a study of T cell clonotyping in hematopoietic cell transplantation (dated by TCRdb to the early 2020s). Explained via the paper, the time point label denotes: 180 days after allo-HCT. Libraries were prepared through the immunoSEQ multiplex PCR assay. This is the immuneACCESS table as TCRdb keeps it, with only in-frame sequences that have V and J called. A part of the clones is gone; compared with another copy, unresolved V genes explain less than half, and the rest is unexplained. The sample records roughly 13,000 clones, around three quarters of which are singletons. Of the sample, about 14% falls within the top ten clones. This sample comprised peripheral blood mononuclear cells, obtained 180 days after allogeneic stem cell transplant. These receptors originate from a male patient over 55 who had an allogeneic stem cell transplant from an unrelated donor, so the T cells may come from the graft donor. Some clones in this sample may be carry-over from other donors' samples.

The chain joins TRBV27 to TRBJ1-1, with 8 positions matching TRBD1. Per the germline V gene, CDR1 is MNHEY and CDR2 is SMNVEV (reference sequence). J gave up 5 bases and V 7 bases, and 9 bases lay outside the gene matches. This CDR3 is built from 14 residues. The CDR3 DNA reads as TGTGCCAGCACCACGCAGGGGGCTTGGACTGAAGCTTTCTTT. It codes for CASTTQGAWTEAFF.

V gene TRBV5-1 combines with J gene TRBJ2-7; 7 bases line up with TRBD2. The V gene end was trimmed by 7 bases and the J gene end by 2 bases; junction bases not matched to a gene: 15. Germline V gene data show CDR1 as SGHRS and CDR2 as YFSETQ. The CDR3 runs 16 residues. CDR3 residues: CASSRGEVSSAYEQYF. CDR3 coding DNA: TGCGCCAGCTCACGGGGGGAGGTTTCCTCTGCCTACGAGCAGTACTTC. Based on the CDR3 plus reference TRBV5-1 and TRBJ2-7, the full variable domain is KAGVTQTPRYLIKTRGQQVTLSCSPISGHRSVSWYQQTPGQGLQFLFEYFSETQRNKGNFPGRFSGRQFSNSRSEMNVSTLELGDSALYLCASSRGEVSSAYEQYFGPGTRLTVT.

The CDR3 nucleotides read TGCGCCAGCAGCCAAGAAGGAAGAGGGTACGAGCAGTACTTC. It translates to CASSQEGRGYEQYF. This chain joins TRBV4-1 and TRBJ2-7; a weak D match, TRBD2 (5 bases). Trimming took off 0 bases at V and 4 bases at J, with 10 bases between the two ends. CDR3 length: 14 residues. CDR1 and CDR2 from the germline V gene are MGHRA and YSYEKL.

A few counts support this clone. The gene calls are TRBV5-6 and TRBJ1-2, with D hard to call. Trimming pared 0 bases from V and 9 bases from J, leaving 15 bases between. The CDR3 length is 14 residues. Germline CDR1 is SGHDT and CDR2 is YYEEEE. Here the CDR3 DNA reads TGTGCCAGCAGCTTGGTAGGGAATGTTCGGAGCTACACCTTC. It yields the protein CASSLVGNVRSYTF.

This rearrangement joins TRBV4-3 to TRBJ1-4; D is uncertain. The CDR3 is 14 amino acids. Trimming stripped 1 base from V and 5 bases from J, with 8 bases between. Germline V lookup: CDR1 LGHNA, CDR2 YSLEER. The DNA of the CDR3 is TGCGCCAGCAGCCAAGTTCCCGGCAATGAAAAACTGTTTTTT. Translated, it gives CASSQVPGNEKLFF.

This rearrangement joins TRBV28 to TRBJ1-2; D remains unclear. Germline V gene data show CDR1 as MDHEN and CDR2 as SYDVKM. V was cut by 5 bases and J by 4 bases, with 14 bases left in between. The CDR3 sequence is 14 residues long. The CDR3 DNA reads TGTGCCAGCAGTGAGGTTGGACGGGGCTATGGCTACACCTTC. It is translated as CASSEVGRGYGYTF.

This chain links TRBV27 with TRBJ2-7, with 9 positions matching TRBD1. V lost 4 bases and J lost 4; bases outside the gene matches: 8. The CDR3 sequence is 15 residues long. Germline CDR1 is MNHEY and CDR2 is SMNVEV (reference sequence). The CDR3 DNA reads TGTGCCAGCAGTTCCGGGACAGGGTTTTTATACGAGCAGTACTTC. This sequence encodes CASSSGTGFLYEQYF.

CDR3 amino acids: CASSFGGTDTQYF. The CDR3 DNA follows: TGTGCCAGCAGTTTCGGAGGCACAGATACGCAGTATTTT. J is TRBJ2-3 and V is TRBV28; D unclear. Germline CDR1 MDHEN, CDR2 SYDVKM. The V end lost 3 bases, the J end lost 1 base, and 5 bases lay between the germline ends. The CDR3 is 13 amino acids.

Only one count was recorded for this clone. The gene calls are TRBV9 and TRBJ1-5; maybe TRBD1 (5 bases). Trimming left V 4 bases short and J 1 base short, with 12 bases between. The germline CDR1 and CDR2 sequences are SGDLS and YYNGEE. The CDR3 runs to 15 residues. The CDR3 reads CASSRGGTSNQPQHF. In nucleotides, the CDR3 is TGTGCCAGCAGCCGCGGAGGGACGAGCAATCAGCCCCAGCATTTT.

This chain links TRBV28 with TRBJ1-6; possible D gene TRBD1, 5 bases. In germline, CDR1 is MDHEN, CDR2 SYDVKM. V was cut by 8 bases and J by 1 base, with 12 bases left in between. CDR3 length equals 15 residues. The CDR3 nucleotides are TGTGCCAGCGGGACCGGGCCTTCCTATAATTCACCCCTCCACTTT. Protein sequence: CASGTGPSYNSPLHF.

The V call is TRBV7-9, the J call TRBJ1-2, with unresolved D. V was cut by 1 base and J by 3 bases, with 12 bases left in between. CDR1 is SEHNR, CDR2 FQNEAQ, per germline (reference sequence). The CDR3 loop spans 15 amino acids. Here the CDR3 DNA reads TGTGCCAGCAGCTTAGGGGGTTCTGTGGACTATGGCTACACCTTC. This translates into CASSLGGSVDYGYTF. The full variable domain, in which reference TRBV7-9 and TRBJ1-2 provide the parts outside the CDR3, is DTGVSQNPRHKITKRGQNVTFRCDPISEHNRLYWYRQTLGQGPEFLTYFQNEAQLEKSRLLSDRFSAERPKGSFSTLEIQRTEQGDSAMYLCASSLGGSVDYGYTFGSGTRLTVV.

The chain recombines TRBV7-6 with TRBJ2-6; weak D call: TRBD2 (6 bases). This CDR3 spans 16 amino acids. V shed 4 bases and J shed 4 bases, with 14 bases lying between them. The V gene's germline CDR1 is SGHVS and CDR2 FNYEAQ. CDR3 amino acids: CASSSPWRDGANVLTF. CDR3 DNA: TGTGCCAGCAGCTCACCATGGCGGGACGGGGCCAACGTCCTGACTTTC.

This rearrangement joins TRBV2 to TRBJ1-5; D uncertain. Germline loops: CDR1 SNHLY, CDR2 FYNNEI. V lost 6 bases and J 4 bases, leaving 10 bases between the germline ends. CDR3 length equals 13 residues. The CDR3 spells CASRRESNQPQHF. The CDR3 DNA sequence: TGTGCCAGCAGGAGGGAATCTAATCAGCCCCAGCATTTT.

J is TRBJ2-7 and V is TRBV4-2; TRBD2 matches 15 bases. Germline loops: CDR1 LGHNA, CDR2 YNFKEQ. V lost 4 bases, J lost 5 bases, and 6 bases stayed unmatched. The CDR3 has 16 amino acids. CDR3 loop: CASSPGLAGGGHEQYF. The DNA for the CDR3 is TGTGCCAGCAGCCCGGGACTAGCGGGGGGTGGCCACGAGCAGTACTTC.

The chain is built from TRBV4-1 and TRBJ2-7; 11 nucleotides match TRBD1. Germline loops: CDR1 MGHRA, CDR2 YSYEKL. The length of the CDR3 is 13 residues. With V trimmed by 11 bases and J by 3 bases, 6 bases remained unmatched. CDR3 amino acids: CAAGTGGFYEQYF. As DNA, the CDR3 is TGCGCCGCAGGGACAGGGGGATTCTACGAGCAGTACTTC.

This chain links TRBV4-3 with TRBJ1-2; 9 positions match TRBD1. Looked up from germline, CDR1 is LGHNA and CDR2 is YSLEER. CDR3 length: 16 amino acids. V shed 1 base, J shed 4 bases, and the junction held 7 bases outside the gene matches. The CDR3 spells CASSQGTTGQGYGYTF. The CDR3, as DNA: TGCGCCAGCAGCCAAGGGACAACGGGACAGGGCTATGGCTACACCTTC.

This clone appeared a few times. Relative to the germline gene, one junction end is altered; a read error may explain this. The chain joins TRBV27 to TRBJ1-2; no clear D gene. Looked up from germline, CDR1 is MNHEY and CDR2 is SMNVEV (reference sequence). The CDR3 has 14 residues. CDR3 nucleotide sequence: TGTGCCAGTAGTTTACGGCCGGTGAGAGATGGCTACACCTTC. It is translated as CASSLRPVRDGYTF.

This rearrangement joins TRBV6-5 to TRBJ1-6; D is unclear. The V gene's germline CDR1 is MNHEY and CDR2 SVGAGI. This CDR3 contains 15 residues. Trimming removed 2 bases at V and 7 bases at J, with 12 bases between. The CDR3 coding sequence is TGTGCCAGCAGTTACAAACCTGAGACGAATTCACCCCTCCACTTT. Translating gives CASSYKPETNSPLHF.

In its sample, this clone was seen a few times. The CDR3 region is CASRDSSNQPQHF. The DNA of the CDR3 is TGTGCCAGCAGGGACTCTAGCAATCAGCCCCAGCATTTT. The chain has TRBV2 and TRBJ1-5; the D is unclear. The CDR3 runs to 13 residues. V lost 6 bases to trimming and J lost 0 bases, with 6 bases between them. Germline V gene sequence: CDR1 SNHLY, CDR2 FYNNEI.

The chain employs TRBV9 and TRBJ2-5, with a weak D call TRBD1 (6 bases). The CDR3 is 13 amino acids. Germline assignment: CDR1 SGDLS and CDR2 YYNGEE. The germline V and J ends were trimmed by 4 bases and 1 base, with 8 bases remaining between them. The CDR3 DNA sequence: TGTGCCAGCAGCAGGGGGTCCCAAGAGACCCAGTACTTC. Amino acids: CASSRGSQETQYF.

The rearrangement links TRBV6-5 to TRBJ2-2, with D perhaps TRBD1 or TRBD2 (6 bases each). Germline assignment: CDR1 MNHEY and CDR2 SVGAGI. V lost 5 bases and J 5 bases, leaving 15 bases between the germline ends. This CDR3 has 15 amino acids. The DNA for the CDR3 is TGTGCCAGCAGTCTGGGGGGACATATAACCGGGGAGCTGTTTTTT. It specifies CASSLGGHITGELFF.